This TCR beta chain was recorded in a study of shared clonotypes between healthy human individuals. This table comes from immunoSEQ multiplex PCR, and its TCRdb copy is limited to in-frame clones, with some not included. Altogether over a million clones are present, about 75% being singletons, with the ten largest covering nearly 1.5%. General study results and limits: The sole specimen, blood, was sampled, and tissue repertoires likely differ.

Notes on this clone: Its antigen is currently unknown.

This CDR3 has 16 amino acids. V dropped 6 bases and J dropped 0; count of bases not matched to a gene: 10. Germline CDR1 reads MNHNY; CDR2 reads SVGAGI (reference sequence). The TCR comes from a man aged 18 to 30 in good health. The J gene is TRBJ1-2, the V gene TRBV6-6, with 7 bases fitting TRBD1. Material: memory CD4+ T cells sorted from blood. Subset meaning: CD45RA-negative fraction. The CDR3 region has the DNA TGTGCCAGCAGCCGTACCGGGACAGACTCTAACTATGGCTACACCTTC. Amino acids: CASSRTGTDSNYGYTF.